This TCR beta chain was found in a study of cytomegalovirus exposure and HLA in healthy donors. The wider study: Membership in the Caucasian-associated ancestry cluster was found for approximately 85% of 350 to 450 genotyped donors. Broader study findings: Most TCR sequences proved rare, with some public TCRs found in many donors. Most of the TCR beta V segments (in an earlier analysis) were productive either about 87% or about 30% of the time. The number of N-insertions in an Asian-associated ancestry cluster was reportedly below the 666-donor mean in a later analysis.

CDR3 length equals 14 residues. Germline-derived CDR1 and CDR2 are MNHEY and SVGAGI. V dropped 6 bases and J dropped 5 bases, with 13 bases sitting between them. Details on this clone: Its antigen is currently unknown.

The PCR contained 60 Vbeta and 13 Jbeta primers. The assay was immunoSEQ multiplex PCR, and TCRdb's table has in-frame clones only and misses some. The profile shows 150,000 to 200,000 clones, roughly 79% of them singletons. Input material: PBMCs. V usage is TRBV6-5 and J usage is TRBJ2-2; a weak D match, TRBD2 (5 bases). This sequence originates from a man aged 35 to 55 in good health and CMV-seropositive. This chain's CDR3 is CASRPDYTTGELFF. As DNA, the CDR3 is TGTGCCAGCAGGCCCGACTACACGACCGGGGAGCTGTTTTTT.